This T cell receptor beta chain stems from a study of T cells after yellow fever vaccination. About this clonotype: What it recognizes is unknown.

Study observations and caveats: Contamination by abundant bulk-population clonotypes could be present in FACS-sorted repertoires. Booster samples showed a return of most primary-vaccination clones (almost 97% CD4, approximately 85% CD8).

A process of 5'RACE template switching, which added a universal primer site and UMIs, was used to make TCR cDNA. One entry per CDR3 protein, called by TCRdb with MiXCR from the 5' RACE reads. This sample carries 620,000 or so distinct CDR3 sequences, about 15% of them seen once, and the ten largest clones take around 15%. The germline gives CDR1 SGDLS, CDR2 YYNGEE. Trimming cost V 0 bases and J 8 bases; bases outside gene matches: 6. The CDR3 covers 15 residues. The input for sequencing was PBMCs, taken 5 days after the first yellow fever vaccination. The chain carries TRBV9 and TRBJ1-4; 8 bases line up with TRBD1. The receptor comes from a man aged 18 to 35 who received the YFV17D yellow fever vaccine. The CDR3 DNA sequence: TGTGCCAGCAGCGTAGCGGGCCAGGGGGCCGAAAAACTGTTTTTT. It encodes CASSVAGQGAEKLFF.